The T cell receptor beta chain under discussion was sequenced for a study of technical replicates of blood from a handful of donors. Note on this clone: One end of the junction is discordant with germline, which a read error may explain.

Method: immunoSEQ multiplex PCR; TCRdb's copy keeps in-frame clones and lacks some. The top ten clones hold about 0.38% of a sample with around 70,000 clones, 85% to 95% of them seen once. The germline V gene has CDR1 SSHAT and CDR2 FNYEAQ (reference sequence). CDR3 length: 15 residues. This clonotype was obtained from a human donor in good health. The chain uses TRBV7-7 and TRBJ2-2; D is perhaps TRBD1 (5 bases). The sequenced material came from T cells isolated from PBMCs. The CDR3 loop reads CASSVRQGNTGELFF. The CDR3 DNA reads TGTGCTAGCAGCGTACGTCAGGGGAACACCGGGGAGCTGTTTTTT.